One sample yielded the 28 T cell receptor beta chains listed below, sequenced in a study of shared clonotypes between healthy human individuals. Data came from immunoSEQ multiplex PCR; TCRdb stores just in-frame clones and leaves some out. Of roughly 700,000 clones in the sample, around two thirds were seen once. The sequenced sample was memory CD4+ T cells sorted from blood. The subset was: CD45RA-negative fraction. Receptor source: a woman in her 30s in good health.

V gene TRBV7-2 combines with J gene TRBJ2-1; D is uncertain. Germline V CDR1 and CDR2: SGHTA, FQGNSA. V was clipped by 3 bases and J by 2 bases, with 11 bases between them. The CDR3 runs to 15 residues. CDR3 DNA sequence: TGTGCCAGCAGCTTTGGGGTTTCCCCCTACAATGAGCAGTTCTTC. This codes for CASSFGVSPYNEQFF.

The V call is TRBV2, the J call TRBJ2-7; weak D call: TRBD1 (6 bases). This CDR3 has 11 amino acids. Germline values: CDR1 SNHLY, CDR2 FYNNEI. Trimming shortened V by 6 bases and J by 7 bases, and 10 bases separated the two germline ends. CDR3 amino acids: CASRLGAEQYF. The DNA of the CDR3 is TGTGCCAGCAGATTGGGGGCTGAGCAGTACTTC.

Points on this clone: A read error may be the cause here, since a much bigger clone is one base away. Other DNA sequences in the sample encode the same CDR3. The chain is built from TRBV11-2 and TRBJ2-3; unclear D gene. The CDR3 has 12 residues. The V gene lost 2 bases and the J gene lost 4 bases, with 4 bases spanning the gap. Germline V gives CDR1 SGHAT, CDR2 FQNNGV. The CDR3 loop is CASSLRADTQYF. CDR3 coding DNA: TGTGCCAGCAGCTTAAGAGCAGATACGCAGTATTTT.

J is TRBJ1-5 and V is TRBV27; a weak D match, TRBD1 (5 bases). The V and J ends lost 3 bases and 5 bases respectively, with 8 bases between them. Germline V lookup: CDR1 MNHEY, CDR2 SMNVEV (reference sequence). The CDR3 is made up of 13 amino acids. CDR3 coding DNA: TGTGCCAGCAGTTTTATGGGGGATCAGCCCCAGCATTTT. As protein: CASSFMGDQPQHF.

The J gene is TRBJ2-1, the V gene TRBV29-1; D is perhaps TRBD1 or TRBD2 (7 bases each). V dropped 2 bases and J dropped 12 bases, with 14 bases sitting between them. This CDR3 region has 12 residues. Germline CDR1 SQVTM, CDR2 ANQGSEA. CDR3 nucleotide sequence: TGCAGCGTTGAACCTCCAGGGGGGGTGCAGTTCTTC. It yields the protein CSVEPPGGVQFF.

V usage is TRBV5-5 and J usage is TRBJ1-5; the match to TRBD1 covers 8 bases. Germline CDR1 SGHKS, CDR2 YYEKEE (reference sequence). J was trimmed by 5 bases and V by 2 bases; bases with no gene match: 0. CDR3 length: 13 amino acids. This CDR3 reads CASSLQGDQPQHF. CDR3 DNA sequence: TGTGCCAGCAGCTTACAGGGGGATCAGCCCCAGCATTTT.

CDR3 sequence reads: CASRATGDNEQFF. The CDR3 region has the DNA TGTGCCAGCAGGGCGACAGGGGACAATGAGCAGTTCTTC. The genes are TRBV2 and TRBJ2-1; 8 bases fit TRBD1. CDR3 length: 13 residues. From germline, CDR1 is SNHLY and CDR2 FYNNEI. V was clipped by 6 bases and J by 5 bases; unmatched bases: 3.

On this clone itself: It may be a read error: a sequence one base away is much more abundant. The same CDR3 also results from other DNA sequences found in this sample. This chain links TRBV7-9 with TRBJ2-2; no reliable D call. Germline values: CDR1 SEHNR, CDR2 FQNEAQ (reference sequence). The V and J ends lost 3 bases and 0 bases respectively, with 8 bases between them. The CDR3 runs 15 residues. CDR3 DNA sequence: TGTGCCAGCAGCTTGTGGCTGGCGAACACCGGGGAGCTGTTTTTT. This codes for CASSLWLANTGELFF.

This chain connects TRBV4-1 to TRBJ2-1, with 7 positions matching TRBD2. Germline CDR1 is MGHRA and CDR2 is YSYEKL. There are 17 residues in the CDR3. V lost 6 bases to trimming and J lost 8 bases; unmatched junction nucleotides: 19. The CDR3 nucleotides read TGCGCCAGCAGACTCGTAGATGGGACTACCCGGAGCTATGAGCAGTTCTTC. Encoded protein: CASRLVDGTTRSYEQFF.

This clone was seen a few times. CDR3 bases: TGTGCCAGCAGTTACCTCCCAGAGGGTGGGCTTACGCAGTATTTT. It translates to CASSYLPEGGLTQYF. The chain has TRBV6-5 and TRBJ2-3; possible D gene TRBD2, 5 bases. Germline CDR1 is MNHEY and CDR2 is SVGAGI. The CDR3 is 15 amino acids. The ends were cut back, 2 bases at V and 8 bases at J, with 17 bases in the middle.

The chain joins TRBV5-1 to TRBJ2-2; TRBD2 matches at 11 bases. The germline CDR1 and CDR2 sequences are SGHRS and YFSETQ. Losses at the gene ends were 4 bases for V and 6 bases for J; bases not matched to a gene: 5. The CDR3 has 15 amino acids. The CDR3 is CASSVTSGSSGELFF. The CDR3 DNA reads TGCGCCAGCAGCGTAACTAGCGGGAGCTCCGGGGAGCTGTTTTTT. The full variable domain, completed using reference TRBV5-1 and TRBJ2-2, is KAGVTQTPRYLIKTRGQQVTLSCSPISGHRSVSWYQQTPGQGLQFLFEYFSETQRNKGNFPGRFSGRQFSNSRSEMNVSTLELGDSALYLCASSVTSGSSGELFFGEGSRLTVL.

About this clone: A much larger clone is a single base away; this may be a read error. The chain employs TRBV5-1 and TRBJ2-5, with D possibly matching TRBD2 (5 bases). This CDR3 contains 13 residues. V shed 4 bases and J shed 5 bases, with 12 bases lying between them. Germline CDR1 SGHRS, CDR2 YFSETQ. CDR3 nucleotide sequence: TGCGCCAGCAGCCCCGGGGTATGGGAGACCCAGTACTTC. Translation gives CASSPGVWETQYF.

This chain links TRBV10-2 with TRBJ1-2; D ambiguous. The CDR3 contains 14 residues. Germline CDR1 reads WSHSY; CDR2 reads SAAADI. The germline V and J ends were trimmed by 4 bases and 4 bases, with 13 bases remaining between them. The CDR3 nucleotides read TGCGCCAGCAGTGGAGGCAGCAGGTCCTATGGCTACACCTTC. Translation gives CASSGGSRSYGYTF.

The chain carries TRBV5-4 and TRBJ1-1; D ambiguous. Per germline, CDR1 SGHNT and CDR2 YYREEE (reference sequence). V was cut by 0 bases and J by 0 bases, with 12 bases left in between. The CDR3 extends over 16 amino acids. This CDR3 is CASSLDFGSVNTEAFF. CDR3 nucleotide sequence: TGTGCCAGCAGCTTGGATTTCGGTAGTGTGAACACTGAAGCTTTCTTT.

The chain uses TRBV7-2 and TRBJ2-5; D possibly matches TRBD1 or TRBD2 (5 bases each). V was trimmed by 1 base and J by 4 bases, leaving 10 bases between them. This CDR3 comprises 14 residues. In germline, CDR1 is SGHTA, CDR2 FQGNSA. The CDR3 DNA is TGTGCCAGCAGCTTAGGTCGGGGCGGAGAGACCCAGTACTTC. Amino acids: CASSLGRGGETQYF.

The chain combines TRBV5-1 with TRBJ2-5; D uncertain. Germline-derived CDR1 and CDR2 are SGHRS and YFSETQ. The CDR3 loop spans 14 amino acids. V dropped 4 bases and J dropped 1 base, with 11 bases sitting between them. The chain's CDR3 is CASSNGYSQETQYF. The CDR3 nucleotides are TGCGCCAGCAGCAATGGGTATTCCCAAGAGACCCAGTACTTC. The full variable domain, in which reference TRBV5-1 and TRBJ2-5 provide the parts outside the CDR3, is KAGVTQTPRYLIKTRGQQVTLSCSPISGHRSVSWYQQTPGQGLQFLFEYFSETQRNKGNFPGRFSGRQFSNSRSEMNVSTLELGDSALYLCASSNGYSQETQYFGPGTRLLVL.

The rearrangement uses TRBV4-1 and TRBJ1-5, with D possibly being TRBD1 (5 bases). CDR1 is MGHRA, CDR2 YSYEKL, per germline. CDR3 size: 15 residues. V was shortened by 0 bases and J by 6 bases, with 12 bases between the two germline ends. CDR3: CASSQDGTLSQPQHF. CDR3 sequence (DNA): TGCGCCAGCAGCCAAGACGGGACGCTCAGTCAGCCCCAGCATTTT.

CDR3 region: CAWSPTKTGELFF. The CDR3 coding sequence is TGTGCCTGGAGTCCCACTAAAACCGGGGAGCTGTTTTTT. The rearrangement uses TRBV30 and TRBJ2-2; D unclear. This CDR3 is 13 amino acids long. V was cut by 2 bases and J by 5 bases, with 9 bases left in between. Germline V gene lookup returns CDR1 GTSNPN and CDR2 SVGIG (reference sequence).

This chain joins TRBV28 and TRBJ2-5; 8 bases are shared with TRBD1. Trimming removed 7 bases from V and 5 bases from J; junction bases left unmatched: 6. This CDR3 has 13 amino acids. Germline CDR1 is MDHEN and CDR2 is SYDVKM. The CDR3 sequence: CASTRQGSETQYF. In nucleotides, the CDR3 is TGTGCCAGCACTCGACAGGGGTCGGAGACCCAGTACTTC. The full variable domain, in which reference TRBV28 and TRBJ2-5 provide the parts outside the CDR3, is DVKVTQSSRYLVKRTGEKVFLECVQDMDHENMFWYRQDPGLGLRLIYFSYDVKMKEKGDIPEGYSVSREKKERFSLILESASTNQTSMYLCASTRQGSETQYFGPGTRLLVL.

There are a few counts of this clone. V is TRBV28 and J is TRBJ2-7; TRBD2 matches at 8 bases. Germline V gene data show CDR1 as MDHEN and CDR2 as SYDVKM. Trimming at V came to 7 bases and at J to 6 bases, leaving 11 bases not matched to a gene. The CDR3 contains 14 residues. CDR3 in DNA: TGTGCCAGCAAGGTTATTAGCGGGATAGGCGAGCAGTACTTC. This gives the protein CASKVISGIGEQYF.

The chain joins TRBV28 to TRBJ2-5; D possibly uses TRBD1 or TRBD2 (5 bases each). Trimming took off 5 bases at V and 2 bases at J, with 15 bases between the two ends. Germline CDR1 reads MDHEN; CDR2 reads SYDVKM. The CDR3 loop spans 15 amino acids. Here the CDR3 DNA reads TGTGCCAGCAGTCCGAGAGGGCAGGGTCAAGAGACCCAGTACTTC. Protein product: CASSPRGQGQETQYF.

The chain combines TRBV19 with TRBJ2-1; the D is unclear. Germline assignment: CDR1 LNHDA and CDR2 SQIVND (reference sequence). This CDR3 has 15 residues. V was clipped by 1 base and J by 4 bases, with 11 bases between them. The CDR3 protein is CASSIGPVSYNEQFF. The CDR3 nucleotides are TGTGCCAGTAGTATAGGACCCGTTTCGTACAATGAGCAGTTCTTC.

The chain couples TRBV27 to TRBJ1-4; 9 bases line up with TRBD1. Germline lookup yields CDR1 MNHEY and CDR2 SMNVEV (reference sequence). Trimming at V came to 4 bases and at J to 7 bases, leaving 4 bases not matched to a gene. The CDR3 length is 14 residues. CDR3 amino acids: CASSSDRGVEKLFF. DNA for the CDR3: TGTGCCAGCAGTTCGGACAGGGGAGTTGAAAAACTGTTTTTT.

CDR3: CASRVSGIAYEQYF. CDR3 nucleotides: TGCGCCAGCAGAGTGAGCGGAATAGCCTACGAGCAGTACTTC. The chain couples TRBV5-1 to TRBJ2-7; D is possibly TRBD2 (5 bases). CDR1 is SGHRS, CDR2 YFSETQ, per germline. The length of the CDR3 is 14 residues. Trimming removed 5 bases from V and 2 bases from J, with 14 bases in between.

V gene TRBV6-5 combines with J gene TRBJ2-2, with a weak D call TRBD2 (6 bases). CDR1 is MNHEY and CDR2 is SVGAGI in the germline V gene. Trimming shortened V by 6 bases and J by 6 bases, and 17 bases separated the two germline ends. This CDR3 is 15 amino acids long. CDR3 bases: TGTGCCAGCAGAAAAGAGGGGCGGGGTCCCGGGGAGCTGTTTTTT. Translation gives CASRKEGRGPGELFF.

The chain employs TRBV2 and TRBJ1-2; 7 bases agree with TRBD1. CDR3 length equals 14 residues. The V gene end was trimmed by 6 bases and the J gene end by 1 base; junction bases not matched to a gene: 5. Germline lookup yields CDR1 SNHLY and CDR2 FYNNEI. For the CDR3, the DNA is TGTGCCAGCAGGCAGGGACAGCTTAACTATGGCTACACCTTC. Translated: CASRQGQLNYGYTF.

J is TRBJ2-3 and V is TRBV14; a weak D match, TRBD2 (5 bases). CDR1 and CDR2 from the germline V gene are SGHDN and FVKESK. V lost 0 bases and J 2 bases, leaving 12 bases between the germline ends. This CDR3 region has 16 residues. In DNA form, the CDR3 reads TGTGCCAGCAGCCAAGAACCGCCCGGGGTCACAGATACGCAGTATTTT. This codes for CASSQEPPGVTDTQYF.

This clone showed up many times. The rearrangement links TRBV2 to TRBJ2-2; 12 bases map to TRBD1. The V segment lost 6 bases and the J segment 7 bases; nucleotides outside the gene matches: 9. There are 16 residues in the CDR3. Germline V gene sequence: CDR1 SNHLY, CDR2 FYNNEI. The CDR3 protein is CASRPWDRGRDGELFF. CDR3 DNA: TGTGCCAGCAGACCGTGGGACAGGGGGCGCGACGGGGAGCTGTTTTTT.